A single T cell receptor (beta chain) is shown here with its context. The antigen remains unidentified. This record belongs to a study of T cells expressing NK-cell markers. About the study: Sorted CD3+CD56-NKG2C+, CD3+CD56+NKG2C- and CD3+CD56+NKG2C+ T cells were the source of the TCR beta repertoires. General study findings and limits: Among CD8+ T cells from 5 to 7 donors, dominant NKG2C+ clonotypes accounted for 1.0-7.0%.

Researchers built TCR beta cDNA using 5'RACE template switching with UMIs. TCRdb reanalyzed the 5' RACE reads and collapses them to one entry per CDR3 protein, without DNA. The sample totals 500,000 to 700,000 distinct CDR3 sequences. This CDR3 spans 12 amino acids. Germline CDR1 and CDR2: DFQATT and SNEGSKA (reference sequence). Sequences were obtained from blood T cells: a sorted CD56 or NKG2C T cell subset, CD4+ or CD8+ T cells, or bulk PBMC T cells (not recorded which). The chain joins TRBV20-1 to TRBJ2-1; TCRdb outputs TRBD1, but without DNA this stays unchecked. This receptor was taken from a man aged 18 to 29 in good health. The CDR3 loop is CSARRGRGEQFF.